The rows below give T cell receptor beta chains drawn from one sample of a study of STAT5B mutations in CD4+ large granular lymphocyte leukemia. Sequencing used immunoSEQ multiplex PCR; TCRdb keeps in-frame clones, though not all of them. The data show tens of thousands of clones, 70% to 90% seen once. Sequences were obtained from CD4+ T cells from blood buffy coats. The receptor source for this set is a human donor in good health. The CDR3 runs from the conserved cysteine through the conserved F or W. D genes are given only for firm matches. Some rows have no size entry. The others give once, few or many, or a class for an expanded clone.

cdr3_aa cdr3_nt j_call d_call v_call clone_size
CASSGLGNRNEQFF TGTGCCAGCAGTGGACTAGGGAACAGGAATGAGCAGTTCTTC TRBJ2-1 NA TRBV2 NA
CASSIGGHRTDTQYF TGTGCCAGTAGTATAGGGGGACACCGCACAGATACGCAGTATTTT TRBJ2-3 NA TRBV19 NA
CASSSSSYEQYF TGTGCCAGCAGCTCTTCTTCCTACGAGCAGTACTTC TRBJ2-7 NA TRBV27 few
CASSLVFNSGELFF TGTGCCAGCAGTTTAGTATTCAACTCCGGGGAGCTGTTTTTT TRBJ2-2 NA TRBV27 NA
CASSLSGRVLDEQFF TGCGCCAGCAGCCTTAGCGGGAGGGTATTGGATGAGCAGTTCTTC TRBJ2-1 TRBD2 TRBV4-1 few
CASSGTGGTSGFNEQFF TGTGCCAGCAGCGGAACGGGGGGGACTAGCGGGTTCAATGAGCAGTTCTTC TRBJ2-1 TRBD2 TRBV5-4 NA
CASSQGLAGGPGATGELFF TGCGCCAGCAGCCAAGGACTAGCGGGAGGGCCGGGTGCCACCGGGGAGCTGTTTTTT TRBJ2-2 TRBD2 TRBV4-1 once
CASSLVGTDTQYF TGTGCCAGCAGCTTAGTCGGCACAGATACGCAGTATTTT TRBJ2-3 NA TRBV7-3 NA
CASSYGQGDGNEQFF TGTGCCAGCAGTTACGGGCAGGGGGATGGCAATGAGCAGTTCTTC TRBJ2-1 TRBD1 TRBV6-6 NA
CASTPYNEQFF TGTGCCAGCACGCCCTACAATGAGCAGTTCTTC TRBJ2-1 NA TRBV6-1 NA
CASSFGLAGNEQFF TGTGCCAGCAGCTTCGGACTAGCAGGGAATGAGCAGTTCTTC TRBJ2-1 TRBD2 TRBV11-3 NA
CASSPTGVIPYEQYF TGTGCCAGCAGCCCCACAGGGGTCATCCCCTACGAGCAGTACTTC TRBJ2-7 TRBD1 TRBV7-2 NA
CASRDTGGEHTGELFF TGTGCCAGCAGGGACACAGGGGGCGAGCACACCGGGGAGCTGTTTTTT TRBJ2-2 TRBD1 TRBV6-6 NA
CASSKTGSYEQYF TGTGCCAGCAGCAAGACAGGGTCCTACGAGCAGTACTTC TRBJ2-7 TRBD1 TRBV2 NA
CASSPRTSGNQETQYF TGTGCCAGCAGTCCAAGGACTAGCGGGAACCAAGAGACCCAGTACTTC TRBJ2-5 TRBD2 TRBV9 NA
CASSPTSGLYEQYF TGCGCCAGCAGCCCAACTAGCGGGCTCTACGAGCAGTACTTC TRBJ2-7 TRBD2 TRBV5-1 NA
CASSLLGSGHEQYF TGTGCCAGCAGTTTATTAGGCTCGGGGCACGAGCAGTACTTC TRBJ2-7 NA TRBV27 NA
CASSTQGTLSGNEQFF TGTGCCAGCTCGACTCAGGGAACTCTCAGTGGCAATGAGCAGTTCTTC TRBJ2-1 NA TRBV18 NA
CASSARTSGTYNEQFF TGTGCCAGCAGCGCGAGGACTAGCGGCACCTACAATGAGCAGTTCTTC TRBJ2-1 TRBD2 TRBV6-6 NA
CASSVQGASTDTQYF TGTGCCAGCAGCGTCCAGGGGGCAAGCACAGATACGCAGTATTTT TRBJ2-3 TRBD1 TRBV27 NA
CASSPPGTGIEVYEQYF TGTGCCAGCAGCCCCCCCGGGACAGGGATTGAAGTATACGAGCAGTACTTC TRBJ2-7 TRBD1 TRBV7-8 NA
CASSIRDRAEKLFF TGTGCCAGCAGTATCCGGGACAGGGCTGAAAAACTGTTTTTT TRBJ1-4 TRBD1 TRBV27 NA